The present T cell receptor beta chain was sequenced within a study of Graves' ophthalmopathy and Graves' hyperthyroidism. The CDR3 is 14 amino acids. Trimming removed 5 bases from V and 4 bases from J, with 17 bases in between. The germline CDR1 and CDR2 sequences are DFQATT and SNEGSKA (reference sequence). CDR3 regions of TCR beta were amplified from RNA transcripts. First-round RT-PCR employed HTBI primers, with a second-round multiplex PCR after it. TCRdb analysed the multiplex PCR reads with MiXCR anew, one entry per CDR3 protein. The sample lists about 400,000 distinct CDR3 sequences; just over 15% were seen once.

The receptor's source is a woman aged 18-29 years with stable Graves' hyperthyroidism. The chain recombines TRBV20-1 with TRBJ1-1; D might be TRBD1 (5 bases). The sample comprised peripheral blood. In nucleotides, the CDR3 is TGCAGTGCTGCCTTGGGGAGGGGCGGCACTGAAGCTTTCTTT. It specifies CSAALGRGGTEAFF.